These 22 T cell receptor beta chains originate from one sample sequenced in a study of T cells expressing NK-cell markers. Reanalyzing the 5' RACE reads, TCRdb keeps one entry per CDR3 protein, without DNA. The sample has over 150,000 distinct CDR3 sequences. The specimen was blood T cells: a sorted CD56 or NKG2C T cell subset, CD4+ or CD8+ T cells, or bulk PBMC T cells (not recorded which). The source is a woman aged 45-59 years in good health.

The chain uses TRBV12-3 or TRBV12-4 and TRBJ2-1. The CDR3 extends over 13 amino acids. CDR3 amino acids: CASVQGEMDEQFF.

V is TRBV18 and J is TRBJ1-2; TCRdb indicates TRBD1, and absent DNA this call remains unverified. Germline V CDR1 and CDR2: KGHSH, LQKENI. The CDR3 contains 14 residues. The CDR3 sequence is CASSPPDRVSGYTF.

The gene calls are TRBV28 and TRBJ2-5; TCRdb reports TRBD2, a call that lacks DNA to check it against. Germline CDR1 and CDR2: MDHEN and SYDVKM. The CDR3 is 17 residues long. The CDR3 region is CASSFPTSGMYQETQYF.

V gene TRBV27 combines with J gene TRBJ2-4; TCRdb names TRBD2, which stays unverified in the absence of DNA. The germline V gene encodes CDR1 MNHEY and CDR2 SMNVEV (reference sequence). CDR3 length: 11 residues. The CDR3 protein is CGGGRRNIQYF.

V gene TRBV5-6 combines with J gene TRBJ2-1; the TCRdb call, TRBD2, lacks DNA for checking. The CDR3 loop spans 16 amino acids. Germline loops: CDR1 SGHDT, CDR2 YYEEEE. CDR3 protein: CASSPTSGRSFYEQFF.

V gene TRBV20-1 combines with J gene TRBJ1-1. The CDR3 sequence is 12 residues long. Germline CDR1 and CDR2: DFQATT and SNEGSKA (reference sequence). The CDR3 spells CSHRQWDTEAFF.

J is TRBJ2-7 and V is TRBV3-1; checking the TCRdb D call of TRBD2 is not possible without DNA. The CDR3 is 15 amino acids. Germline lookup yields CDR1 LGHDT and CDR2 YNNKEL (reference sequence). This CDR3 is CASSQDWENRNEQYF.

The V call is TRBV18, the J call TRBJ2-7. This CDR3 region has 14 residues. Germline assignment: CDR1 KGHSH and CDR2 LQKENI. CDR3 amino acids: CASSPPIGSYEQYF.

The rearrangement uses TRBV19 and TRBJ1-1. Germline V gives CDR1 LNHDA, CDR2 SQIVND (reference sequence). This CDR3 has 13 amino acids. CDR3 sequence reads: CASTPLSATEAFF.

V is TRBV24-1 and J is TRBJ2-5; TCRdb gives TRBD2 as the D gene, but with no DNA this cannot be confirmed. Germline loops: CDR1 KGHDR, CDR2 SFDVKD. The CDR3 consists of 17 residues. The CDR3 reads CATSDFPVSGEQETQYF.

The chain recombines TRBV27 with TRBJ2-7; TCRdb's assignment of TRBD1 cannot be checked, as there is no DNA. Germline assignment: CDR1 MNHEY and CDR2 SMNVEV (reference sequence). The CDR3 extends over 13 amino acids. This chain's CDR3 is CASSLGQGVEQYF.

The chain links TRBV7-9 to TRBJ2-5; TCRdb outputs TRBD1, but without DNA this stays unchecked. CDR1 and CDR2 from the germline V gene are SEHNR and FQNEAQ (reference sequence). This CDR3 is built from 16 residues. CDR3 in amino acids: CASSLGLAGQQETQYF.

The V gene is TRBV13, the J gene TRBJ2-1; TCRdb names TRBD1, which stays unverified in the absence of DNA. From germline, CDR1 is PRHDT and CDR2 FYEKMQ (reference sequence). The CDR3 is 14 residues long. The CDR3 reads CASSVRDTVRVQFF.

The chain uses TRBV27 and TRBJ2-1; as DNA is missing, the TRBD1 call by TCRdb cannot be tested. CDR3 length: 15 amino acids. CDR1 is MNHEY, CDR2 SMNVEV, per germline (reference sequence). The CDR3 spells CASRTLQGGYNEQFF.

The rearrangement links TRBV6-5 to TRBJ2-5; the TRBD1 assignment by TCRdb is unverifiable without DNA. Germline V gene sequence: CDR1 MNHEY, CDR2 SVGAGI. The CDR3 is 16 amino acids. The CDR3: CASSARQGPYQETQYF.

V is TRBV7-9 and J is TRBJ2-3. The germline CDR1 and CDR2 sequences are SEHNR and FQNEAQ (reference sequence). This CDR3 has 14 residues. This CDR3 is CASSRIFEPDTQYF.

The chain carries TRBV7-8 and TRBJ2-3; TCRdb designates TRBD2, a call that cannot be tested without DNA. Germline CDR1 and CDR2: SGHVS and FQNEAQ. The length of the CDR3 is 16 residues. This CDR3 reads CASSPHVGGVPDTQYF.

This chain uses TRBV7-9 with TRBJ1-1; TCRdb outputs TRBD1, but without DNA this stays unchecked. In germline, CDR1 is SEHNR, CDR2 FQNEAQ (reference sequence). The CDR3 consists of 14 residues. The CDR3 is CASSFGQGASEAFF.

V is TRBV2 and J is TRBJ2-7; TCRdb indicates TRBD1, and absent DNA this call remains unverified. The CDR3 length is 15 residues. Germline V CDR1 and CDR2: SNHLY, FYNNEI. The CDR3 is CATLGGATLNYEQYF. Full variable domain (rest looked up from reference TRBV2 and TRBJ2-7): EPEVTQTPSHQVTQMGQEVILRCVPISNHLYFYWYRQILGQKVEFLVSFYNNEISEKSEIFDDQFSVERPDGSNFTLKIRSTKLEDSAMYFCATLGGATLNYEQYFGPGTRLTVT.

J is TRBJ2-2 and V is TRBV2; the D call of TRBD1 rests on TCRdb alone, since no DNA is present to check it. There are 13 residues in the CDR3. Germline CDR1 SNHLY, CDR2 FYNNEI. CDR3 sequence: CAKSGRTTGELFF.

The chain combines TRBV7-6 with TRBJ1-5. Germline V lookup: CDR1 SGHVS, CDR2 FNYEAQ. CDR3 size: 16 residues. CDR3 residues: CASSSGGLFSNQPQHF.

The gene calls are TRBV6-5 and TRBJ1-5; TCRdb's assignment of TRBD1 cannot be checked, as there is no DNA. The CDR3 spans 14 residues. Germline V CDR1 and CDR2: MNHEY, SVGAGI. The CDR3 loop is CASSPTGVDQPQHF.